The 30 T cell receptor beta chains below all came from one sample that was sequenced in a study of tumor and adjacent non-tumor tissue in lung cancer listed by TCRdb under 2018. Preparation of the library involved multiplex PCR. The sequencing machine was an Illumina HiSeq 2500. TCRbeta libraries were built by three rounds of nested PCR using primers (Table S4), following protocols modified from ARM-PCR. TCRdb cleaned the public reads at Q25 with fastp, built clones with MiXCR and kept in-frame beta chains. Each entry is one CDR3 protein sequence, shown with its most common DNA and genes. The sample contains more than 90,000 distinct CDR3 sequences, less than 75% of them found a single time. The ten largest clones add up to 15% to 20% of the sample. RNA was extracted from bulk unsorted tissue and checked for quality with a NanoDrop ND-1000 and an Agilent 2100. Sequenced sample: lung tumor tissue. These receptors originate from a man aged 55 to 70 with non-small cell lung cancer.

This clonotype was counted only a few times. The CDR3 spells CSARGGTEPRNSPLHF. The CDR3 coding sequence is TGCAGTGCTAGAGGGGGGACAGAACCTAGGAATTCACCCCTCCACTTT. The chain combines TRBV20-1 with TRBJ1-6; 7 positions agree with TRBD1. Trimming took 1 base from V and 7 from J; bases not matched to a gene: 10. Germline assignment: CDR1 DFQATT and CDR2 SNEGSKA (reference sequence). This CDR3 has 16 residues.

The CDR3 sequence: CASSHDPSGKRYF. The CDR3 DNA reads as TGCGCCAGCAGTCATGATCCTAGCGGGAAGAGATACTTC. The chain couples TRBV4-1 to TRBJ2-7; 9 positions match TRBD2. The CDR3 is 13 residues long. Germline CDR1 MGHRA, CDR2 YSYEKL. The V gene end was trimmed by 6 bases and the J gene end by 13 bases; junction bases not matched to a gene: 13.

This clonotype was seen a handful of times. At one boundary the junction diverges from the germline segment, which might be a read error. The V and J genes are TRBV6-2 or TRBV6-3 and TRBJ1-5, with 7 nucleotides matching TRBD1. This CDR3 comprises 15 residues. The germline V gene has CDR1 MNHEY and CDR2 SVGEGT. CDR3 DNA: TGTGCCAGCAGTGACACCGACAGGGTTAGTCTGCCCCACCATTTT. This translates into CASSDTDRVSLPHHF.

On this clonotype: This CDR3 is missing its conserved last phenylalanine or tryptophan, likely due to a read error. The chain joins TRBV11-2 to TRBJ2-1, with 8 positions matching TRBD1. Unmatched junction bases numbered 13, after V lost 5 bases and J lost 10 bases. Germline CDR1 reads SGHAT; CDR2 reads FQNNGV. The CDR3 consists of 15 residues. CDR3 in amino acids: CASSPHRGMRDEQFL. In DNA form, the CDR3 reads TGTGCCAGCAGCCCGCACAGGGGGATGAGGGACGAGCAGTTCCTC.

Of note for this clonotype: A much larger clonotype is one base distant, so this may be a read error. The rearrangement joins TRBV5-8 to TRBJ1-1, with D perhaps TRBD1 (5 bases). The germline V and J ends were trimmed by 6 bases and 10 bases, with 19 bases remaining between them. The CDR3 consists of 13 residues. The V gene's germline CDR1 is SGHTS and CDR2 YDEGEE. The CDR3 loop reads CASIWGRMARAFF. The CDR3 coding sequence is TGTGCCAGCATCTGGGGACGGATGGCGAGAGCTTTCTTT.

For this clonotype: A read error may be the cause here, since a much bigger clone is one base away. This chain links TRBV6-6 with TRBJ2-2; D assignment may be TRBD1 or TRBD2 (6 bases each). The germline CDR1 and CDR2 sequences are MNHNY and SVGAGI (reference sequence). The CDR3 is made up of 13 amino acids. The CDR3, as DNA: TGTGCCAGCAGTTTGCTCGGGGGCGGGAAGCTGTTTTTT. Translating it yields CASSLLGGGKLFF.

The CDR3, as DNA: TGCGCCAGCATTCAATTGATAAGTGTCTACAATGAGCAGTTCTTC. It codes for CASIQLISVYNEQFF. This chain joins TRBV4-3 and TRBJ2-1; no clear D gene. The CDR3 loop spans 15 amino acids. Per the germline V gene, CDR1 is LGHNA and CDR2 is YSLEER. Trimming took 7 bases from V and 3 from J, leaving 16 bases between them.

This clonotype was seen once. Being one base from a much bigger clone, this may be a read error. The chain couples TRBV28 to TRBJ2-7; 7 nucleotides match TRBD1. This CDR3 is built from 15 residues. Looked up from germline, CDR1 is MDHEN and CDR2 is SYDVKM. The CDR3 sequence: CASSLYRGRSYEQCF. CDR3 bases: TGTGCCAGCAGTTTATACAGGGGAAGGTCCTACGAGCAGTGCTTC.

The CDR3 bases are TGTGCCAGCAGCTTAACGGACAAGAACACTGAAGCTTTCTTT. Translating it yields CASSLTDKNTEAFF. The V call is TRBV11-2, the J call TRBJ1-1, with TRBD1 as a possible D gene (5 bases). V lost 2 bases and J 1 base, leaving 8 bases between the germline ends. The CDR3 extends over 14 amino acids. Germline V lookup: CDR1 SGHAT, CDR2 FQNNGV.

This clonotype was seen only a few times. This sequence may be a read error, since a much larger clone differs from it by one base. This chain connects TRBV6-5 to TRBJ2-7; 9 nucleotides agree with TRBD1. The CDR3 covers 15 residues. Trimming removed 5 bases from V and 5 bases from J; junction bases left unmatched: 10. Germline CDR1 reads MNHEY; CDR2 reads SVGAGI. This CDR3 is CASSPAPDRGHEQYF. As DNA, the CDR3 is TGTGCCAGCAGTCCCGCCCCGGACAGGGGTCACGAGCAGTACTTC.

As concerns this clonotype: A much bigger clone sits one base away, suggesting this may be a read error. The rearrangement joins TRBV5-1 to TRBJ2-2; the match to TRBD2 covers 7 bases. CDR1 and CDR2 from the germline V gene are SGHRS and YFSETQ. The CDR3 runs 16 residues. The CDR3 bases are TGCACCAGCAGCTTTGAGGGAGGGTTGGCTACCGGGGAGCTGTTTTTT. Its protein product is CTSSFEGGLATGELFF.

Note on this clonotype: The missing conserved phenylalanine or tryptophan at the end of this CDR3 makes a read error likely. The rearrangement uses TRBV20-1 and TRBJ2-3, with a weak D call TRBD2 (6 bases). The CDR3 is 14 amino acids. V was shortened by 6 bases and J by 6 bases, with 19 bases between the two germline ends. Germline V lookup: CDR1 DFQATT, CDR2 SNEGSKA (reference sequence). This chain's CDR3 is CSAIAGRTTDTQYY. CDR3 in DNA: TGCAGTGCCATCGCGGGGCGGACCACTGATACGCAGTATTAT.

As regards this clonotype: The germline gene is not matched at one end of the junction; a read error may be the cause. The V gene is TRBV11-2, the J gene TRBJ2-3; 7 nucleotides agree with TRBD2. Germline CDR1 is SGHAT and CDR2 is FQNNGV. The CDR3 totals 16 residues. The CDR3: CASSRNGRTFEDAQYF. In DNA form, the CDR3 reads TGTGCCAGCAGCCGTAACGGGAGGACCTTTGAAGATGCGCAGTATTTT.

As for this clonotype: The CDR3 does not end in the conserved phenylalanine or tryptophan, so this is likely a read error. This chain joins TRBV5-4 and TRBJ2-3; D unclear. The germline V and J ends were trimmed by 2 bases and 3 bases, with 4 bases remaining between them. The CDR3 runs 12 residues. The germline gives CDR1 SGHNT, CDR2 YYREEE (reference sequence). In DNA form, the CDR3 reads TGTGCCAGCAGCTTCGTGACAGATACGCAGTATCTC. Translating gives CASSFVTDTQYL.

Worth noting for this clonotype: The conserved final phenylalanine or tryptophan is absent from the CDR3, which likely points to a read error. The chain carries TRBV20-1 and TRBJ1-1, with D possibly being TRBD1 (6 bases). This CDR3 is built from 12 residues. Germline-derived CDR1 and CDR2 are DFQATT and SNEGSKA (reference sequence). V lost 6 bases and J lost 3, with 11 bases in between. CDR3 DNA: TGCAGTGCCTCGAGGGGGGACACTGAAGCTTTCTGT. Residues: CSASRGDTEAFC.

This clonotype was counted a single time. One end of the junction fails to match germline, which may point to a read error. V and J are TRBV11-3 and TRBJ2-2; either TRBD1 or TRBD2 may fit D (5 bases each). This CDR3 has 14 residues. The germline gives CDR1 SGHNT, CDR2 YENEEA. The CDR3: CTSRLGTATWELFF. The DNA for the CDR3 is TGTACCAGCCGCCTAGGGACGGCAACCTGGGAGCTGTTTTTT.

About this clonotype itself: This may arise from a read error, as a much more abundant clone is one base away. The rearrangement joins TRBV2 to TRBJ1-5, with D perhaps TRBD1 (5 bases). The CDR3 consists of 16 residues. The germline V gene has CDR1 SNHLY and CDR2 FYNNEI. Trimming stripped 6 bases from V and 6 bases from J, with 21 bases between. The CDR3, as DNA: TGTGCCAGCAGCAAGCTACAGGTGGCGTACGGTCAGCCCCAGCATTTT. The encoded protein is CASSKLQVAYGQPQHF.

The chain has TRBV7-8 and TRBJ2-7; D is unresolved. The germline V gene encodes CDR1 SGHVS and CDR2 FQNEAQ. This CDR3 is built from 14 residues. V lost 6 bases, J lost 3 bases, and 15 bases lay in between. The DNA for the CDR3 is TGTGCCAGCAGTCGGGTAACGGAACACTACGAGCAGTACTTC. It specifies CASSRVTEHYEQYF.

As to this clonotype: At one end, the junction sequence differs from germline, possibly due to a read error. The chain recombines TRBV11-3 with TRBJ2-1; the D is unclear. The V gene's germline CDR1 is SGHNT and CDR2 YENEEA. The CDR3 totals 12 residues. The CDR3 region is CARSLQNYGQFF. CDR3 nucleotides: TGTGCCAGAAGCTTACAGAACTATGGACAGTTCTTC. Combining the CDR3 with reference TRBV11-3 and TRBJ2-1 gives the whole variable domain EAGVVQSPRYKIIEKKQPVAFWCNPISGHNTLYWYLQNLGQGPELLIRYENEEAVDDSQLPKDRFSAERLKGVDSTLKIQPAELGDSAVYLCARSLQNYGQFFGPGTRLTVL.

The V gene is TRBV12-3 or TRBV12-4, the J gene TRBJ2-5; 11 bases match TRBD2. CDR3 size: 16 residues. The V gene end was trimmed by 7 bases and the J gene end by 4 bases; junction bases not matched to a gene: 11. The CDR3 DNA reads as TGTGCCAGCACTTTGACACTAGCGGGAGTAACAGAGACCCAGTACTTC. It specifies CASTLTLAGVTETQYF.

This clonotype was picked up many times. V gene TRBV12-5 combines with J gene TRBJ2-5; possible D gene TRBD2, 6 bases. The CDR3 covers 15 residues. Trimming pared 2 bases from V and 8 bases from J, leaving 18 bases between. Germline CDR1 is LGHNT and CDR2 is FRNRAP. The CDR3 sequence is CASGLPTSREDTQYF. The CDR3 bases are TGTGCTAGTGGTTTGCCCACTAGCAGGGAGGATACCCAGTACTTC.

The sample holds a few counts of this clonotype. This may arise from a read error, as a much more abundant clone is one base away. The chain combines TRBV5-6 with TRBJ1-1; D ambiguous. V was cut by 3 bases and J by 5 bases, with 14 bases left in between. This CDR3 has 14 residues. Germline CDR1 reads SGHDT; CDR2 reads YYEEEE. The DNA of the CDR3 is TGTGCCAGCAGCTCGTTCATGATGAGGACTGAAGCTTTCTTT. Translation: CASSSFMMRTEAFF.

This clonotype showed up just a few times. The gene calls are TRBV28 and TRBJ2-5, with 7 bases lining up with TRBD2. The CDR3 has 14 amino acids. The ends lost 5 bases at V and 9 bases at J; junction bases unmatched: 12. Germline V lookup: CDR1 MDHEN, CDR2 SYDVKM. The CDR3 sequence is CASSLSPKGGAQYF. The CDR3 region has the DNA TGTGCCAGCAGTCTGTCCCCCAAGGGAGGGGCCCAGTACTTC.

As to this clonotype: This clone may be a read error of a much larger clone one base away. V usage is TRBV14 and J usage is TRBJ1-3; D is uncertain. CDR3 length: 16 residues. Germline CDR1 SGHDN, CDR2 FVKESK. As DNA, the CDR3 is TGTGCCAGCAGCCAAGTAACAACATTCTCTGGAAACACCACATATTTT. It specifies CASSQVTTFSGNTTYF.

Note on this clonotype: An end of the junction does not agree with germline; a read error may underlie this. The CDR3 DNA follows: TGCGCCAGCAACTTGATCGCAGGGACGGTCAACAATGAGCAATTCTTC. This codes for CASNLIAGTVNNEQFF. The rearrangement uses TRBV5-1 and TRBJ2-1; D tentatively fits TRBD1 or TRBD2 (5 bases each). The CDR3 contains 16 residues. Germline V gene sequence: CDR1 SGHRS, CDR2 YFSETQ.

In this sample, this clonotype turned up many times. The chain links TRBV19 to TRBJ2-1; 13 positions agree with TRBD2. J was trimmed by 10 bases and V by 3 bases; bases with no gene match: 6. This CDR3 is built from 15 residues. The germline gives CDR1 LNHDA, CDR2 SQIVND (reference sequence). For the CDR3, the DNA is TGTGCCAGTAGTATCACTAGCGGGGGGGCCTGGGAGCAGTTCTTC. This gives the protein CASSITSGGAWEQFF.

A note on this clonotype: At one end, the junction sequence differs from germline, possibly due to a read error. The chain carries TRBV4-3 and TRBJ2-7; D is perhaps TRBD2 (6 bases). The germline V gene has CDR1 LGHNA and CDR2 YSLEER. The CDR3 length is 15 residues. The CDR3 region has the DNA TGCGCCGGCAGCCAAGTTACGGGAGTAAGAGTCGAGCAGTACTTC. Its translation: CAGSQVTGVRVEQYF.

As for this clonotype: A junction end diverges from the germline sequence, so it may reflect a read error. V is TRBV7-9 and J is TRBJ1-5; D is unclear. Per germline, CDR1 SEHNR and CDR2 FQNEAQ (reference sequence). There are 13 residues in the CDR3. CDR3 sequence: CAGSPGEDQPQHF. The CDR3 nucleotides read TGTGCCGGCAGTCCTGGAGAGGATCAGCCCCAGCATTTT.

This clonotype has only a few counts. This may be a read error, as it is one base from a much larger clone. V usage is TRBV20-1 and J usage is TRBJ2-3; D remains ambiguous. The CDR3 consists of 11 residues. Germline CDR1 is DFQATT and CDR2 is SNEGSKA (reference sequence). With 4 bases removed from V and 2 bases from J, the gap between germline ends came to 4 bases. The CDR3 DNA is TGCAGTGCTAATTACACAGATACGCAGTATTTT. Translation: CSANYTDTQYF.

Concerning this clonotype: The CDR3 does not end in the conserved phenylalanine or tryptophan, so this is likely a read error. This rearrangement joins TRBV6-6 to TRBJ2-7; tentatively, D is TRBD1 or TRBD2 (5 bases each). The CDR3 consists of 16 residues. Germline CDR1 is MNHNY and CDR2 is SVGAGI (reference sequence). For the CDR3, the DNA is TGTGCTAGTAGTAGCGCCGGGACCCAAACCCCCCACGAGCAGTACATC. Translated, it gives CASSSAGTQTPHEQYI.